This is a list of T cell receptor beta chains from one sample in a study of T cell responses to AZD1222 COVID-19 vaccine. Assay used: immunoSEQ multiplex PCR; TCRdb lists only in-frame clones, some missing. The table has about 94,000 clones, roughly 88% seen once; the top ten hold about an eighth. Sequencing used peripheral blood, obtained on day 0 of AZD1222 vaccination. The receptors here all came from an adult in good health. CDR3s include the opening cysteine and the closing phenylalanine or tryptophan. The D gene is left open where the match is weak. Only part of the rows carry a size: once, few, many, or a class if the clone is expanded.

>TRBV12-3/TRBV12-4|TRBD1|TRBJ1-1|NA
TGTGCCAGCAATCCACAGGGGGGCACTGAAGCTTTCTTT
CASNPQGGTEAFF
>TRBV19|NA|TRBJ1-2|NA
TGTGCCAGTAGTACGCAGGACTGGGGCTATGGCTACACCTTC
CASSTQDWGYGYTF
>TRBV10-3|TRBD1|TRBJ1-1|NA
TGTGCCATCACCCGGGACAGGGGGGCTGAAGCTTTCTTT
CAITRDRGAEAFF
>TRBV7-3|NA|TRBJ2-2|NA
TGTGCCAGCAGCCCCCGGACGGACGCGAACACCGGGGAGCTGTTTTTT
CASSPRTDANTGELFF
>TRBV30|NA|TRBJ2-4|NA
TGTGCCTGGGGGACGGGAAACATTCAGTACTTC
CAWGTGNIQYF
>TRBV27|TRBD2|TRBJ2-7|NA
TGTGCCAGCAGTGGCGGGGGGGCCGTAATTTTGGAAGATACGGGCAGATTATACGAGCAGTACTTC
CASSGGGAVILEDTGRLYEQYF
>TRBV28|NA|TRBJ1-3|NA
TGTGCCAGTGCGGGCTTATCCCCTATAATCTCTGGAAACACCATATATTTT
CASAGLSPIISGNTIYF
>TRBV28|TRBD1|TRBJ1-4|once
TGTGCCAGCAGTTTTAGACAGGGCTTAGGCGAAAAACTGTTTTTT
CASSFRQGLGEKLFF
>TRBV7-2|NA|TRBJ2-2|NA
TGTGCCAGCAGCCACCCTATGATAGCCAGGGGGAACACCGGGGAGCTGTTTTTT
CASSHPMIARGNTGELFF
>TRBV11-2|NA|TRBJ2-2|NA
TGTGCCAGCAGCTTAGACGGGAACACCGGGGAGCTGTTTTTT
CASSLDGNTGELFF
>TRBV7-2|NA|TRBJ2-7|NA
TGTGCCAGCAGCTTAGGGGCAGGGGCCGCCTACGAGCAGTACTTC
CASSLGAGAAYEQYF
>TRBV9|NA|TRBJ1-2|NA
TGTGCCAGCAGCGTAGCTACGGGAGGGGGCTATGGCTACACCTTC
CASSVATGGGYGYTF
>TRBV12-5|NA|TRBJ1-1|once
TGTGCTAGTGGTTTGGGGGGGCAGGCCACTGAAGCTTTCTTT
CASGLGGQATEAFF
>TRBV6-1|NA|TRBJ1-3|few
TGTGCCAGCAGTGAAAGTAGACGGGGAAACACCATATATTTT
CASSESRRGNTIYF
>TRBV28|TRBD1|TRBJ1-2|NA
TGTGCCAACGGACAGGGGAGCTATGGCTACACCTTC
CANGQGSYGYTF